The present T cell receptor beta chain was sequenced within a study of OX40 agonist ivuxolimab in advanced cancers. At the level of the study: Ivuxolimab, an agonistic anti-OX40 (CD134) antibody, was given to patients. A history of anti-PD-1, anti-PD-L1 or anti-CTLA-4 therapy was acceptable, and 40% had some. Study results and caveats: On average, CD8+ T cells showed a greater number of expanded clones than CD4+. Expanded peripheral T cells had an undetermined antigen specificity.

As concerns this clone: Its specificity is unknown.

The assay was immunoSEQ multiplex PCR, and TCRdb's table has in-frame clones only and misses some. The table lists more than 70,000 clones, about 85% of them singletons. Per the germline V gene, CDR1 is ENHRY and CDR2 is SYGVKD. The CDR3 sequence is 14 residues long. The V and J ends lost 5 bases and 8 bases, in that order; junction bases with no gene match: 5. The chain carries TRBV10-3 and TRBJ1-4, with 10 positions matching TRBD1. The clonotype comes from an adult with an advanced solid tumor such as melanoma, head and neck, liver or kidney cancer. This specimen was CD4+ or CD8+ T cells sorted from blood, taken in a trial of the OX40 agonist ivuxolimab. CDR3 in DNA: TGTGCCATCAGTAGACAGGGGGCGCAAGAAAAACTGTTTTTT. Its protein is CAISRQGAQEKLFF.